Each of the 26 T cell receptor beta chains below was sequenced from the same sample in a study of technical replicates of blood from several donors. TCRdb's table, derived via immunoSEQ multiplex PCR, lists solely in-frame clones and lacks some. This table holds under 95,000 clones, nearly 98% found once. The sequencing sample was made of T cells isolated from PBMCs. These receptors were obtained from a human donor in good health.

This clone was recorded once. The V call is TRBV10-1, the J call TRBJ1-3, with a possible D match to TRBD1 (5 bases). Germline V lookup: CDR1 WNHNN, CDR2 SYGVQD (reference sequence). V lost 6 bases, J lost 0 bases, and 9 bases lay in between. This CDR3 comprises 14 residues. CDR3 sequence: CASRDTSSGNTIYF. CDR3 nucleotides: TGCGCCAGCAGGGACACGAGCTCTGGAAACACCATATATTTT.

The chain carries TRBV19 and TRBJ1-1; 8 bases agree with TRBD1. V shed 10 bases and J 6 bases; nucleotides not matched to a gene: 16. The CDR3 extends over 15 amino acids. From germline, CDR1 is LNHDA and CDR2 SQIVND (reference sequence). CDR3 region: CATSLIGQGASEAFF. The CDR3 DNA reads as TGTGCCACCTCCCTGATCGGGCAGGGGGCATCTGAAGCTTTCTTT.

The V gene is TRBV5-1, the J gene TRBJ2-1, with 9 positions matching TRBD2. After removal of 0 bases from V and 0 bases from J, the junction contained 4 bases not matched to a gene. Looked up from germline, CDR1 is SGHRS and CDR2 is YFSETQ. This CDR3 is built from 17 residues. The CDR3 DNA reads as TGCGCCAGCAGCTTGGGTAGCGGGGGCCTCTCCTACAATGAGCAGTTCTTC. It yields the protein CASSLGSGGLSYNEQFF. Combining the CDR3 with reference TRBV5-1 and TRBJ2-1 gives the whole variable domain KAGVTQTPRYLIKTRGQQVTLSCSPISGHRSVSWYQQTPGQGLQFLFEYFSETQRNKGNFPGRFSGRQFSNSRSEMNVSTLELGDSALYLCASSLGSGGLSYNEQFFGPGTRLTVL.

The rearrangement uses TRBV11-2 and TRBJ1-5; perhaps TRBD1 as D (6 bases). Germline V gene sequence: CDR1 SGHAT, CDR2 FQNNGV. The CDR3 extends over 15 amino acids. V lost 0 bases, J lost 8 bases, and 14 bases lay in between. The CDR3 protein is CASSLDRQGNEPQHF. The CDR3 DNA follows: TGTGCCAGCAGCTTAGATCGCCAGGGGAATGAGCCCCAGCATTTT. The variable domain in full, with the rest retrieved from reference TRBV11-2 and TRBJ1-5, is EAGVAQSPRYKIIEKRQSVAFWCNPISGHATLYWYQQILGQGPKLLIQFQNNGVVDDSQLPKDRFSAERLKGVDSTLKIQPAKLEDSAVYLCASSLDRQGNEPQHFGDGTRLSIL.

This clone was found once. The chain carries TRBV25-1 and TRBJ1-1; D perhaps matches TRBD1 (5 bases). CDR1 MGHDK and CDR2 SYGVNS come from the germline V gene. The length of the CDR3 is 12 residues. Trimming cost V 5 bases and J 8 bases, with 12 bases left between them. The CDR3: CASSLTGGEAFF. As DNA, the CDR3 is TGTGCCAGCAGTTTGACGGGGGGGGAAGCTTTCTTT.

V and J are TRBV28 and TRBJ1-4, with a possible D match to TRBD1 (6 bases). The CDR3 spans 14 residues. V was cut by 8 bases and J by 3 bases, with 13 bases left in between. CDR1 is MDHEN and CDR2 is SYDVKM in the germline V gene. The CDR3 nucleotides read TGTGCCAGCCGTCTAGGGGGGGCTAATGAAAAACTGTTTTTT. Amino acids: CASRLGGANEKLFF.

As DNA, the CDR3 is TGCGCCAGCAGCTTGGATCAGGGGAGCTCTGGAAACACCATATATTTT. Protein sequence: CASSLDQGSSGNTIYF. The chain couples TRBV5-1 to TRBJ1-3; D is perhaps TRBD1 (6 bases). The CDR3 has 16 residues. Trimming shortened V by 0 bases and J by 0 bases, and 10 bases separated the two germline ends. Germline CDR1 reads SGHRS; CDR2 reads YFSETQ. Full variable domain (missing parts from reference TRBV5-1 and TRBJ1-3): KAGVTQTPRYLIKTRGQQVTLSCSPISGHRSVSWYQQTPGQGLQFLFEYFSETQRNKGNFPGRFSGRQFSNSRSEMNVSTLELGDSALYLCASSLDQGSSGNTIYFGEGSWLTVV.

For the CDR3, the DNA is TGTGCCAGCAGCTTTAAACTAGCGGGAACAGATACGCAGTATTTT. Translation: CASSFKLAGTDTQYF. The chain links TRBV7-3 to TRBJ2-3; 10 bases map to TRBD2. The V segment lost 3 bases and the J segment 3 bases; nucleotides outside the gene matches: 3. The germline CDR1 and CDR2 sequences are SGHTA and FQGTGA. This CDR3 spans 15 amino acids. Complete variable domain (other parts from reference TRBV7-3 and TRBJ2-3): GAGVSQTPSNKVTEKGKYVELRCDPISGHTALYWYRQSLGQGPEFLIYFQGTGAADDSGLPNDRFFAVRPEGSVSTLKIQRTERGDSAVYLCASSFKLAGTDTQYFGPGTRLTVL.

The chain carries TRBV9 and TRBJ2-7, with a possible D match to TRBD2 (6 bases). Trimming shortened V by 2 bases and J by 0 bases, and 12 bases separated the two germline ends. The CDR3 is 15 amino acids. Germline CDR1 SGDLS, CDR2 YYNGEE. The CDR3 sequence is CASSVGLLNSYEQYF. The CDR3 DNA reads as TGTGCCAGCAGCGTCGGACTACTGAACTCCTACGAGCAGTACTTC.

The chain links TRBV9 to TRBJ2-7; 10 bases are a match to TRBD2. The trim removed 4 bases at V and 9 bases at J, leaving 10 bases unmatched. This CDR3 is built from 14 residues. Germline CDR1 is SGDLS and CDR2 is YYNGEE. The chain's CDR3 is CASSTLAGGAPQYF. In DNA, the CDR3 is TGTGCCAGCAGCACCTTAGCGGGAGGCGCTCCGCAGTACTTC.

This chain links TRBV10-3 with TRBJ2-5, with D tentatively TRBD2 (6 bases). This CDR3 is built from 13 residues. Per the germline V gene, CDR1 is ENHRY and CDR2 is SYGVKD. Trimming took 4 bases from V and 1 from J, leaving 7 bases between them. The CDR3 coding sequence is TGTGCCATCAGTGTGGGACTCCAAGAGACCCAGTACTTC. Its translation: CAISVGLQETQYF.

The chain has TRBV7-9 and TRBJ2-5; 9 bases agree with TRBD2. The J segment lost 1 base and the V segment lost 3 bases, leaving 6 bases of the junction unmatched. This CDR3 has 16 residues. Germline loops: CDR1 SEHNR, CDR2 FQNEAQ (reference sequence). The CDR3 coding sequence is TGTGCCAGCAGCTTGCTGCGGGAGGGGAGCCAAGAGACCCAGTACTTC. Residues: CASSLLREGSQETQYF.

The CDR3 DNA reads as TGTGCCAGCAGCCAGGGGACTCGGGGCAAAAGGGGCGAGTTCTTC. It is translated as CASSQGTRGKRGEFF. The rearrangement joins TRBV14 to TRBJ2-1; D is possibly TRBD2 (6 bases). The CDR3 is made up of 15 amino acids. V lost 3 bases and J 14 bases, leaving 23 bases between the germline ends. Germline V gene lookup returns CDR1 SGHDN and CDR2 FVKESK.

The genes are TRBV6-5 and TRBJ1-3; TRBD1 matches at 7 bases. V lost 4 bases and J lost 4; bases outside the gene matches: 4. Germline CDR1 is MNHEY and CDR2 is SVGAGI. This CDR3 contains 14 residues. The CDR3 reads CASSSTGPGNTIYF. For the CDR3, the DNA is TGTGCCAGCAGTTCGACAGGGCCCGGAAACACCATATATTTT.

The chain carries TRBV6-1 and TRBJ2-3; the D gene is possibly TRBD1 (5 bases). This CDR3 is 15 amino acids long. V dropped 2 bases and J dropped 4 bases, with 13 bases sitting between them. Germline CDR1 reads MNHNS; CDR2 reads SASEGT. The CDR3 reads CASSEFQGIADTQYF. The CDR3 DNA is TGTGCCAGCAGTGAATTTCAGGGTATCGCAGATACGCAGTATTTT.

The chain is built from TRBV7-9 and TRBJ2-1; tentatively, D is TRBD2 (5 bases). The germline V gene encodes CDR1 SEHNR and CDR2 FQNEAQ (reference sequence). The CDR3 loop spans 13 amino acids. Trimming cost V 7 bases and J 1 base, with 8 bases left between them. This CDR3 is CASNSGSYNEQFF. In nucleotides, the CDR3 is TGTGCCAGCAACTCGGGATCCTACAATGAGCAGTTCTTC.

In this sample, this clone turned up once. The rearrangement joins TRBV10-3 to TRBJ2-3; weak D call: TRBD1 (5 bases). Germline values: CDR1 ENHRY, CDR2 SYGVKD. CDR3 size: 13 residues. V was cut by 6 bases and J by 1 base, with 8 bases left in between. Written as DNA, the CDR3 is TGTGCCATCAGGGGGCCGGGCACAGATACGCAGTATTTT. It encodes CAIRGPGTDTQYF.

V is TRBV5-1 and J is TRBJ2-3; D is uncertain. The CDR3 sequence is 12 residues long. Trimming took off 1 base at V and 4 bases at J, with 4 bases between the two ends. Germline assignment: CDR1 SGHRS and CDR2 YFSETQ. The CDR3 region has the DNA TGCGCCAGCAGCTTGAGCGCAGATACGCAGTATTTT. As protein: CASSLSADTQYF. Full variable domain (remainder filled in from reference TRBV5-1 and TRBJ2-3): KAGVTQTPRYLIKTRGQQVTLSCSPISGHRSVSWYQQTPGQGLQFLFEYFSETQRNKGNFPGRFSGRQFSNSRSEMNVSTLELGDSALYLCASSLSADTQYFGPGTRLTVL.

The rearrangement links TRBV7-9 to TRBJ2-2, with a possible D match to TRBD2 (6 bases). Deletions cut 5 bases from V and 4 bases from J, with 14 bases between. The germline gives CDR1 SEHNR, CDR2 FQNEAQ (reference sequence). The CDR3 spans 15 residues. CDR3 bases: TGTGCCAGCAGCCCCGGGACTGATTTCACCGGGGAGCTGTTTTTT. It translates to CASSPGTDFTGELFF. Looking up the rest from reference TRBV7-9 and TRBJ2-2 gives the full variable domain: DTGVSQNPRHKITKRGQNVTFRCDPISEHNRLYWYRQTLGQGPEFLTYFQNEAQLEKSRLLSDRFSAERPKGSFSTLEIQRTEQGDSAMYLCASSPGTDFTGELFFGEGSRLTVL.

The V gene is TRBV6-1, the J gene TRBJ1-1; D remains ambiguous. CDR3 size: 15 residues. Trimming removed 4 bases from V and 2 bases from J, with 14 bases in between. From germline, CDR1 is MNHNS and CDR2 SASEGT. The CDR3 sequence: CASSVLQYENTEAFF. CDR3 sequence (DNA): TGTGCCAGCAGTGTTCTACAGTATGAAAACACTGAAGCTTTCTTT.

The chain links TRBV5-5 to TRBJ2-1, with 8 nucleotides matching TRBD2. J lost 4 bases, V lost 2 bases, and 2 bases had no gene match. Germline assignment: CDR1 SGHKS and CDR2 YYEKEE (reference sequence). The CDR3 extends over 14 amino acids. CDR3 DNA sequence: TGTGCCAGCAGCTTCACGGGGGGGTACAATGAGCAGTTCTTC. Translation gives CASSFTGGYNEQFF.

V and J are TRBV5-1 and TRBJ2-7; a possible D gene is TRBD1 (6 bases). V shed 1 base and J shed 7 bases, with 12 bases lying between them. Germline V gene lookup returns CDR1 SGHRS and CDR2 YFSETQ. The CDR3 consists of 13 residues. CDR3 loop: CASSLRGNEEQYF. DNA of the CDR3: TGCGCCAGCAGCTTGAGGGGGAATGAGGAGCAGTACTTC.

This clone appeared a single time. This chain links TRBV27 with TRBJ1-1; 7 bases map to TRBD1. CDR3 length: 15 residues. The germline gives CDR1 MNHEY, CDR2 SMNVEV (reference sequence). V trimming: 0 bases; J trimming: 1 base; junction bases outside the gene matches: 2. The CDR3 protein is CASSLSGGRNTEAFF. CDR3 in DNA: TGTGCCAGCAGTTTATCAGGGGGCAGGAACACTGAAGCTTTCTTT.

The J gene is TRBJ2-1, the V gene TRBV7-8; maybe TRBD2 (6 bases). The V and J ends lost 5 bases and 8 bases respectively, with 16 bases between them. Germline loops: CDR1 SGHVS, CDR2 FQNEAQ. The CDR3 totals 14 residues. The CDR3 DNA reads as TGTGCCAGCAGCCCCCCGGGAGTGGACCATGAGCAGTTCTTC. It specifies CASSPPGVDHEQFF. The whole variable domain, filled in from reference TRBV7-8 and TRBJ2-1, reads GAGVSQSPRYKVAKRGQDVALRCDPISGHVSLFWYQQALGQGPEFLTYFQNEAQLDKSGLPSDRFFAERPEGSVSTLKIQRTQQEDSAVYLCASSPPGVDHEQFFGPGTRLTVL.

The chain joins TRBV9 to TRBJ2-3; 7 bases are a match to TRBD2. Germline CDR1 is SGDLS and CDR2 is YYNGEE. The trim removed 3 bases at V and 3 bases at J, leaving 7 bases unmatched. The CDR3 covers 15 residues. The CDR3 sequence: CASSAGTNPTDTQYF. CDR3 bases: TGTGCCAGCAGCGCCGGGACTAACCCAACAGATACGCAGTATTTT.

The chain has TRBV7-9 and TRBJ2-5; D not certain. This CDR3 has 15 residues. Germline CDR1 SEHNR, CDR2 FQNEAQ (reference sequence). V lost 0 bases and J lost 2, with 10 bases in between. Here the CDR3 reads CASSLAFARQETQYF. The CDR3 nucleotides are TGTGCCAGCAGCTTAGCATTTGCCAGACAAGAGACCCAGTACTTC. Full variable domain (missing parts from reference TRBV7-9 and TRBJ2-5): DTGVSQNPRHKITKRGQNVTFRCDPISEHNRLYWYRQTLGQGPEFLTYFQNEAQLEKSRLLSDRFSAERPKGSFSTLEIQRTEQGDSAMYLCASSLAFARQETQYFGPGTRLLVL.